A single sample is the source of the 27 T cell receptor beta chains below, sequenced in a study of radiation and T cells in renal cell carcinoma. Noted time point: blood 2 weeks post-SBRT. Regarding treatment: 15 Gy SBRT to primary tumor, nephrectomy 4 weeks later. Clones were sequenced by immunoSEQ multiplex PCR, and TCRdb holds only the in-frame ones, with some missing. The sample yields some 130,000 clones, about 81% seen once. The material was blood, obtained from a patient whose treatment included radiotherapy and nephrectomy. Receptors originate from a woman aged 55-69 years with renal cell carcinoma.

This chain joins TRBV7-9 and TRBJ2-5; weak D call: TRBD1 (5 bases). V dropped 1 base and J dropped 5 bases, with 11 bases sitting between them. The V gene's germline CDR1 is SEHNR and CDR2 FQNEAQ (reference sequence). The CDR3 covers 14 residues. CDR3 in amino acids: CASSLEQGEETQYF. The CDR3 DNA reads as TGTGCCAGCAGCTTAGAGCAGGGTGAGGAGACCCAGTACTTC. Supplemented by reference TRBV7-9 and TRBJ2-5, the full variable domain reads DTGVSQNPRHKITKRGQNVTFRCDPISEHNRLYWYRQTLGQGPEFLTYFQNEAQLEKSRLLSDRFSAERPKGSFSTLEIQRTEQGDSAMYLCASSLEQGEETQYFGPGTRLLVL.

This clone was detected once. This CDR3 is also generated by other DNA sequences in the sample. V gene TRBV4-3 combines with J gene TRBJ1-2, with 9 bases lining up with TRBD1. CDR3 length: 19 residues. The V gene's germline CDR1 is LGHNA and CDR2 YSLEER. With 6 bases clipped from V and 5 bases from J, the junction kept 22 bases outside the gene matches. CDR3 coding DNA: TGCGCCAGCAGTCAGGCCTTTTCCGGGACAGGGAGTAAAAGATATGGCTACACCTTC. Amino acids: CASSQAFSGTGSKRYGYTF.

The chain has TRBV9 and TRBJ2-1, with 7 bases aligning to TRBD1. Germline V gene sequence: CDR1 SGDLS, CDR2 YYNGEE. This CDR3 has 14 amino acids. J lost 9 bases, V lost 4 bases, and 10 bases had no gene match. CDR3 sequence (DNA): TGTGCCAGCAGCATCCGACAGGGAATAGGTGAGCAGTTCTTC. It specifies CASSIRQGIGEQFF.

The rearrangement joins TRBV5-1 to TRBJ1-4, with D perhaps TRBD1 (5 bases). This CDR3 is 15 amino acids long. The germline V and J ends were trimmed by 5 bases and 4 bases, with 15 bases remaining between them. CDR1 and CDR2 from the germline V gene are SGHRS and YFSETQ. CDR3 loop: CASRSGTANNEKLFF. DNA for the CDR3: TGCGCCAGCAGGTCCGGGACGGCCAATAATGAAAAACTGTTTTTT. Together with reference TRBV5-1 and TRBJ1-4, the CDR3 gives the full variable domain: KAGVTQTPRYLIKTRGQQVTLSCSPISGHRSVSWYQQTPGQGLQFLFEYFSETQRNKGNFPGRFSGRQFSNSRSEMNVSTLELGDSALYLCASRSGTANNEKLFFGSGTQLSVL.

This clone was found a few times. This chain links TRBV12-5 with TRBJ1-5; 12 positions match TRBD1. The germline gives CDR1 LGHNT, CDR2 FRNRAP. V shed 0 bases and J 6 bases; nucleotides not matched to a gene: 6. The CDR3 has 17 amino acids. The CDR3 loop is CASGLVRDRGPGQPQHF. The CDR3 DNA follows: TGTGCTAGTGGTTTGGTGAGGGACAGGGGGCCCGGTCAGCCCCAGCATTTT.

The chain links TRBV6-1 to TRBJ2-4, with a tentative D call TRBD2 (6 bases). V dropped 3 bases and J dropped 9 bases, with 15 bases sitting between them. The CDR3 length is 14 residues. Germline V gives CDR1 MNHNS, CDR2 SASEGT. CDR3 region: CASSDSGRRGIQYF. The CDR3 DNA reads TGTGCCAGCAGTGACTCGGGGCGGAGGGGCATTCAGTACTTC.

The genes are TRBV7-2 and TRBJ1-1, with D maybe TRBD1 (5 bases). CDR1 is SGHTA, CDR2 FQGNSA, per germline. Trimming removed 1 base from V and 6 bases from J, with 12 bases in between. This CDR3 comprises 14 residues. The chain's CDR3 is CASSLGDVGAEAFF. The CDR3 DNA is TGTGCCAGCAGCTTAGGGGACGTTGGCGCTGAAGCTTTCTTT.

V usage is TRBV7-2 and J usage is TRBJ1-2, with D possibly being TRBD1 (5 bases). V lost 0 bases, J lost 4 bases, and 6 bases lay in between. The CDR3 consists of 13 residues. CDR1 is SGHTA and CDR2 is FQGNSA in the germline V gene. CDR3 sequence (DNA): TGTGCCAGCAGCTTAGCAAGGGGCTATGGCTACACCTTC. Encoded protein: CASSLARGYGYTF. Supplemented by reference TRBV7-2 and TRBJ1-2, the full variable domain reads GAGVSQSPSNKVTEKGKDVELRCDPISGHTALYWYRQSLGQGLEFLIYFQGNSAPDKSGLPSDRFSAERTGGSVSTLTIQRTQQEDSAVYLCASSLARGYGYTFGSGTRLTVV.

The chain couples TRBV27 to TRBJ2-2, with D perhaps matching TRBD1 (5 bases). From germline, CDR1 is MNHEY and CDR2 SMNVEV (reference sequence). The CDR3 is made up of 15 amino acids. Trimming left V 3 bases short and J 4 bases short, with 12 bases between. The CDR3 DNA reads TGTGCCAGCAGTTTCCAGGGTGTTGCCACCGGGGAGCTGTTTTTT. As protein: CASSFQGVATGELFF.

This chain joins TRBV13 and TRBJ2-7; D is uncertain. Between the trimmed V and J ends, which lost 5 bases and 4 bases, there was a span of 6 bases. CDR3 length: 11 amino acids. Germline V lookup: CDR1 PRHDT, CDR2 FYEKMQ (reference sequence). Written as DNA, the CDR3 is TGTGCCAGCAGCCGAGAGTACGAGCAGTACTTC. This codes for CASSREYEQYF.

The chain carries TRBV4-1 and TRBJ2-1; 9 positions match TRBD2. The CDR3 has 16 amino acids. The germline CDR1 and CDR2 sequences are MGHRA and YSYEKL. The ends lost 0 bases at V and 4 bases at J; junction bases unmatched: 4. Written as DNA, the CDR3 is TGCGCCAGCAGCCAAGATGCAAGCGGGGGGTACAATGAGCAGTTCTTC. This gives the protein CASSQDASGGYNEQFF.

This clone was detected only a few times. The gene calls are TRBV10-3 and TRBJ1-2, with TRBD1 matching over 7 bases. The germline CDR1 and CDR2 sequences are ENHRY and SYGVKD. The CDR3 is 14 residues long. Unmatched junction bases numbered 10, after V lost 5 bases and J lost 7 bases. The CDR3 DNA is TGTGCCATCAGTTGGGGCGACAGGGAGGGTGGCTACACCTTC. It codes for CAISWGDREGGYTF.

In the case of this clone: A read error may produce the germline difference seen at one junction end. This sequence joins TRBV5-4 and TRBJ2-7, with 12 bases aligning to TRBD2. Germline-derived CDR1 and CDR2 are SGHNT and YYREEE (reference sequence). The CDR3 sequence is 17 residues long. As DNA, the CDR3 is TGTGCCAGCAGCCAGGGACTAGCGGGTAACCCCTCCCACGAGCAGTACTTC. Its translation: CASSQGLAGNPSHEQYF. Variable domain in full (rest from reference TRBV5-4 and TRBJ2-7): ETGVTQSPTHLIKTRGQQVTLRCSSQSGHNTVSWYQQALGQGPQFIFQYYREEENGRGNFPPRFSGLQFPNYSSELNVNALELDDSALYLCASSQGLAGNPSHEQYFGPGTRLTVT.

The chain couples TRBV9 to TRBJ1-3; D is perhaps TRBD1 (5 bases). With 3 bases removed from V and 4 bases from J, the gap between germline ends came to 11 bases. The CDR3 contains 14 residues. CDR1 is SGDLS and CDR2 is YYNGEE in the germline V gene. The CDR3 loop is CASSGRVAGNTIYF. The CDR3 DNA follows: TGTGCCAGCAGCGGCAGGGTAGCGGGAAACACCATATATTTT.

The rearrangement joins TRBV28 to TRBJ2-7; TRBD2 is a possible D gene (6 bases). Germline CDR1 MDHEN, CDR2 SYDVKM. Trimming shortened V by 2 bases and J by 2 bases, and 16 bases separated the two germline ends. The CDR3 loop spans 16 amino acids. CDR3 sequence (DNA): TGTGCCAGCAGTTTAACGGGGCGGGGCAGGGCCTACGAGCAGTACTTC. Its translation: CASSLTGRGRAYEQYF. Drawing the rest from reference TRBV28 and TRBJ2-7, the complete variable domain is DVKVTQSSRYLVKRTGEKVFLECVQDMDHENMFWYRQDPGLGLRLIYFSYDVKMKEKGDIPEGYSVSREKKERFSLILESASTNQTSMYLCASSLTGRGRAYEQYFGPGTRLTVT.

The V and J genes are TRBV7-2 and TRBJ1-5; D is possibly TRBD1 (6 bases). Trimming took off 1 base at V and 0 bases at J, with 16 bases between the two ends. The germline CDR1 and CDR2 sequences are SGHTA and FQGNSA. The CDR3 has 18 residues. The CDR3 loop reads CASSLGGTSHYSNQPQHF. CDR3 DNA sequence: TGTGCCAGCAGCTTAGGGGGGACAAGTCATTATAGCAATCAGCCCCAGCATTTT.

Only one count was recorded for this clone. The gene calls are TRBV5-1 and TRBJ2-5; 8 bases match TRBD1. CDR3 length: 14 amino acids. In germline, CDR1 is SGHRS, CDR2 YFSETQ. Unmatched junction bases numbered 7, after V lost 4 bases and J lost 5 bases. Here the CDR3 reads CASSPGGAEETQYF. The CDR3 DNA is TGCGCCAGCAGCCCAGGGGGCGCGGAGGAGACCCAGTACTTC.

The chain recombines TRBV28 with TRBJ1-3, with D hard to call. The CDR3 has 15 amino acids. V lost 6 bases to trimming and J lost 0 bases, with 12 bases between them. Germline lookup yields CDR1 MDHEN and CDR2 SYDVKM. CDR3 protein: CASSRGSGSGNTIYF. For the CDR3, the DNA is TGTGCCAGCAGCCGAGGGTCCGGCTCTGGAAACACCATATATTTT. The whole variable domain, remainder taken from reference TRBV28 and TRBJ1-3, is DVKVTQSSRYLVKRTGEKVFLECVQDMDHENMFWYRQDPGLGLRLIYFSYDVKMKEKGDIPEGYSVSREKKERFSLILESASTNQTSMYLCASSRGSGSGNTIYFGEGSWLTVV.

V is TRBV19 and J is TRBJ2-7, with D unclear. CDR1 is LNHDA, CDR2 SQIVND, per germline (reference sequence). The CDR3 contains 14 residues. With 5 bases removed from V and 1 base from J, the gap between germline ends came to 12 bases. CDR3 nucleotides: TGTGCCAGTAGTTTTAGGACGGATTCCTACGAGCAGTACTTC. It encodes CASSFRTDSYEQYF.

This clone appeared once. This chain uses TRBV13 with TRBJ2-1; D gene uncertain. V was pared by 1 base and J by 9 bases, with 13 bases between. Germline V gene lookup returns CDR1 PRHDT and CDR2 FYEKMQ (reference sequence). The CDR3 runs 14 residues. The CDR3 DNA follows: TGTGCCAGCAGCTTAGAGCTAGTAGGTACTGAGCAGTTCTTC. Its translation is CASSLELVGTEQFF.

This rearrangement joins TRBV5-4 to TRBJ1-6; no definite D call. The CDR3 has 14 residues. The germline V gene has CDR1 SGHNT and CDR2 YYREEE (reference sequence). Deletions cut 4 bases from V and 7 bases from J, with 12 bases between. DNA for the CDR3: TGTGCCAGCAGCCTTGAGGGCCGAAATTCACCCCTCCACTTT. It specifies CASSLEGRNSPLHF.

The chain joins TRBV6-1 to TRBJ1-5; D is perhaps TRBD1 (6 bases). The CDR3 covers 14 residues. V lost 5 bases to trimming and J lost 4 bases, with 12 bases between them. Germline V gene data show CDR1 as MNHNS and CDR2 as SASEGT. This CDR3 is CASSPTGSNQPQHF. As DNA, the CDR3 is TGTGCCAGCAGTCCTACAGGGTCGAATCAGCCCCAGCATTTT.

The chain couples TRBV27 to TRBJ2-7, with D possibly matching TRBD2 (5 bases). Trimming removed 2 bases at V and 3 bases at J, with 8 bases between. Germline V lookup: CDR1 MNHEY, CDR2 SMNVEV (reference sequence). The CDR3 covers 13 residues. CDR3 sequence (DNA): TGTGCCAGCAGTTTAATGGGAGACTACGAGCAGTACTTC. This translates into CASSLMGDYEQYF.

The chain recombines TRBV18 with TRBJ2-7; the D is unclear. V lost 0 bases, J lost 4 bases, and 22 bases lay in between. The CDR3 has 18 residues. Per germline, CDR1 KGHSH and CDR2 LQKENI. The DNA of the CDR3 is TGTGCCAGCTCACCACCCCCCCGAATGGGGATGGTTTTTTACGAGCAGTACTTC. This codes for CASSPPPRMGMVFYEQYF.

The chain links TRBV9 to TRBJ2-7; D may be TRBD2 (6 bases). There are 15 residues in the CDR3. Germline CDR1 and CDR2: SGDLS and YYNGEE. V lost 2 bases to trimming and J lost 2 bases, with 14 bases between them. CDR3 DNA sequence: TGTGCCAGCAGCGTTGGGGACTCAGTGGCCTACGAGCAGTACTTC. Translated: CASSVGDSVAYEQYF.

This chain uses TRBV11-2 with TRBJ2-2; D gene uncertain. The CDR3 totals 13 residues. The V gene's germline CDR1 is SGHAT and CDR2 FQNNGV. V lost 3 bases to trimming and J lost 2 bases, with 4 bases between them. The CDR3 DNA sequence: TGTGCCAGCAGCTTTCTTAACACCGGGGAGCTGTTTTTT. Its translation: CASSFLNTGELFF.

The J gene is TRBJ2-1, the V gene TRBV18; 7 bases match TRBD2. The germline V gene encodes CDR1 KGHSH and CDR2 LQKENI. There are 10 residues in the CDR3. V trimming: 6 bases; J trimming: 15 bases; junction bases outside the gene matches: 5. CDR3 nucleotide sequence: TGTGCCAGCTCCGCGGGAGAGTCGTTCTTC. Amino acids: CASSAGESFF.